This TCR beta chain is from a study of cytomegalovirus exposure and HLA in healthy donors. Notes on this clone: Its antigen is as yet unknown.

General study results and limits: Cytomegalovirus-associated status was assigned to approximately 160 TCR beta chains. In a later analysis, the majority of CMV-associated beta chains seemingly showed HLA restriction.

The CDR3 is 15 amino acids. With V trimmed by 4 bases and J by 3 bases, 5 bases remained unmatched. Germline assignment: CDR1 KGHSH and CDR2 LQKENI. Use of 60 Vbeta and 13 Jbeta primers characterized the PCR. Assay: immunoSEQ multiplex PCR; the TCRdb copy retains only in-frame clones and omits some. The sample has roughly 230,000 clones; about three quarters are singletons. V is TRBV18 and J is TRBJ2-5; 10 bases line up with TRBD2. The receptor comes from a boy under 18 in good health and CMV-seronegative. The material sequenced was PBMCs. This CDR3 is CASSRRTSGEETQYF. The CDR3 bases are TGTGCCAGCTCACGACGGACTAGCGGTGAAGAGACCCAGTACTTC. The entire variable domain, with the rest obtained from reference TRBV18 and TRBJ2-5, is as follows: NAGVMQNPRHLVRRRGQEARLRCSPMKGHSHVYWYRQLPEEGLKFMVYLQKENIIDESGMPKERFSAEFPKEGPSILRIQQVVRGDSAAYFCASSRRTSGEETQYFGPGTRLLVL.